A single sample gave rise to the 6 T cell receptor beta chains below, sequenced in a study of T cells in Graves' hyperthyroidism and ophthalmopathy. What was amplified from RNA transcripts were TCR beta CDR3 regions. The HTBI primer set served for first-round RT-PCR of the TCR CDR3. TCRdb called the multiplex PCR reads again in MiXCR, with one record for every CDR3 protein. The table has 550,000 to 650,000 distinct CDR3 sequences, approximately 15% seen once. Sequencing input: blood. Source of these receptors: a woman between 25 and 40 years old with Graves' hyperthyroidism that later progressed to Graves' ophthalmopathy.

At least ten counts were recorded for this clonotype. V gene TRBV2 combines with J gene TRBJ2-1, with 10 bases identical to TRBD2. The CDR3 covers 15 residues. Germline V gene sequence: CDR1 SNHLY, CDR2 FYNNEI. V was pared by 6 bases and J by 6 bases, with 8 bases of the junction left unmatched. CDR3 nucleotides: TGTGCCAGCAGGACCACTAGCGGGATGAGCAATGAGCAGTTCTTC. It yields the protein CASRTTSGMSNEQFF.

Many counts were recorded for this clonotype. This chain uses TRBV11-3 with TRBJ1-2; 7 nucleotides match TRBD1. The CDR3 has 16 amino acids. Trimming at V came to 6 bases and at J to 1 base, leaving 11 bases not matched to a gene. The germline V gene has CDR1 SGHNT and CDR2 YENEEA. The DNA for the CDR3 is TGTGCCAGCAGTTCCACCGGGACAGAGATTAACTATGGCTACACCTTC. Amino acid sequence: CASSSTGTEINYGYTF.

This clonotype was counted at least ten times. The CDR3 loop reads CAWSVGTANTGELFF. Here the CDR3 DNA reads TGTGCCTGGAGCGTCGGGACCGCGAACACCGGGGAGCTGTTTTTT. The chain combines TRBV30 with TRBJ2-2; D tentatively fits TRBD1 or TRBD2 (5 bases each). Germline CDR1 reads GTSNPN; CDR2 reads SVGIG (reference sequence). The V end was cut by 3 bases, the J end by 0 bases, with 11 bases between. The CDR3 is made up of 15 amino acids. Full variable domain (missing parts from reference TRBV30 and TRBJ2-2): SQTIHQWPATLVQPVGSPLSLECTVEGTSNPNLYWYRQAAGRGLQLLFYSVGIGQISSEVPQNLSASRPQDRQFILSSKKLLLSDSGFYLCAWSVGTANTGELFFGEGSRLTVL.

This clonotype was found many times. The V gene is TRBV7-3, the J gene TRBJ2-5; 9 bases line up with TRBD2. There are 15 residues in the CDR3. V shed 5 bases and J 5 bases; nucleotides not matched to a gene: 9. Germline values: CDR1 SGHTA, CDR2 FQGTGA. As DNA, the CDR3 is TGTGCCAGCAGCGCACAAGCGGGAGGCCTGGAGACCCAGTACTTC. Its translation: CASSAQAGGLETQYF.

Ten or more counts support this clonotype. The V call is TRBV12-3 or TRBV12-4, the J call TRBJ2-3; tentatively, D is TRBD2 (5 bases). Trimming shortened V by 5 bases and J by 0 bases, and 18 bases separated the two germline ends. The CDR3 sequence is 17 residues long. The CDR3 loop reads CASSPVGRARSTDTQYF. CDR3 bases: TGTGCCAGCAGTCCAGTCGGGCGGGCTAGAAGCACAGATACGCAGTATTTT.

At least ten counts were recorded for this clonotype. The V call is TRBV29-1, the J call TRBJ2-2, with D unresolved. Germline CDR1 and CDR2: SQVTM and ANQGSEA. The V end was cut by 4 bases, the J end by 7 bases, with 4 bases between. The CDR3 consists of 10 residues. The CDR3 reads CSVADGELFF. The CDR3 DNA reads as TGCAGCGTTGCAGACGGGGAGCTGTTTTTT.